This section outlines one TCR beta chain sequence together with its context. The clone's antigen remains unknown. Per-nucleotide qualities are absent, and no much larger clonotype sits a single base away. This sample stems from a study of blood T cell repertoires in COVID-19 (dated by TCRdb to the early 2020s). Describing the broader study: Samples covering the acute and convalescent phases of COVID-19 were provided by collaborators in the United States, Italy and Spain. Sample metadata almost always included a de-identified subject ID, COVID-19 status, age in years and sex. Deeply sampled blood TCRbeta repertoires from subjects exposed to, actively infected with, or recovered from COVID-19 were included in the dataset. Where HLA class I and class II types were available, the types were taken from metadata supplied by the sample provider, not from assay-based typing. Samples were obtained from the ongoing ImmuneRACE study (first 160 participants) and from some 1,300 subjects provided by 6 global collaborators. The prospective study material was composed of cDNA or gDNA derived from T cells, B-cell-depleted T cells, or PBMCs. A freely available public database, intended as a resource for researchers studying the immune response to SARS-CoV-2, is where the repertoires were released. General study outcomes and caveats: The quantity of clinical and demographic metadata differed by source and by participant and was supplied without curation.

TCRbeta CDR3 regions were amplified from genomic DNA using the immunoSEQ Assay, a bias-controlled multiplex PCR. Processing in the source paper ran as follows. The number of nucleated cells in each sample was estimated by amplification of reference gene primers within the assay. To quantify the absolute abundance of each unique TCRbeta CDR3 rearrangement, sequence reads were collapsed and filtered. Productive Simpson clonality was computed per sample as the square root of Simpson's diversity index over productive rearrangements. TCRdb re-hosts the immuneACCESS table, in-frame sequences only. Its copies lack some clones; in the studies checked, an unresolved V gene accounts for under half of them, and the cause for the rest is not known. From that table come the V and J calls and clone size; the DNA was used to work out D and trimming. This sample lists 200,000 to 250,000 clones; around 84% were detected once. The ten most abundant clones make up nearly 20% of the sample.

Whole blood was collected in K2EDTA tubes by collaborating institutions according to the institutions' own protocols. For TCRbeta analysis, collaborators shipped samples as frozen whole blood, isolated PBMCs, or DNA extracted from either of those sample types. From a lookup of the germline V gene, CDR1 and CDR2 are SGHRS and YFSETQ. Trimming removed 4 bases from V and 3 bases from J, leaving 19 bases between the germline ends. The CDR3 has 16 amino acids, counting the end cysteine and phenylalanine. The DNA shown is the 48-base CDR3, in frame from base 1. This receptor was obtained from a man aged 30 to 45 with active or convalescent COVID-19. Sequencing input: peripheral blood. Rearrangement joined TRBV5-1 to TRBJ2-5; no D segment can be confidently identified. The CDR3 protein: CASSLAEAPTEETQYF. The base sequence is TGCGCCAGCAGCCTGGCTGAGGCACCAACGGAAGAGACCCAGTACTTC.